This T cell receptor (beta chain) was recorded in a study of CD8 T cells in Susac syndrome. The CDR3 loop spans 15 amino acids. Germline assignment: CDR1 LGHDT and CDR2 YNNKEL (reference sequence). Trimming left V 0 bases short and J 3 bases short, with 12 bases between. On this clonotype itself: Its matching antigen is unknown.

It was with random hexamers that roughly 0.5 to 1 ug RNA was reverse transcribed. By means of immunoSEQ multiplex PCR, TCR beta CDR3 spanning 54 Vbeta and 13 Jbeta underwent amplification. In TCRdb, the immunoSEQ multiplex PCR reads were re-called with MiXCR into one record per CDR3 protein. The sample shows 95,000 to 150,000 distinct CDR3 sequences, roughly 94% of them seen only once. TCR beta sequencing covered blood CD8+ and CD4+ T cells. General study results and limits: The study identified around sixteen and five Susac-specific public clones in total CD8+ and CD8+ TEMRA repertoires. Clonal expansion was present among Susac CD8+ cells. This expansion reached its peak in TEMRA cells and in active patients.

Sample: CD8+ T cells from PBMCs. The receptor's source is a human donor with Susac syndrome. The V and J genes are TRBV3-1 and TRBJ2-7; TRBD1 or TRBD2 may be the D gene (6 bases each). DNA for the CDR3: TGTGCCAGCAGCCAAGAATTAGGAGGGGGCTACGAGCAGTACTTC. Translated: CASSQELGGGYEQYF.